Below, one T cell receptor (beta chain) is given with its context. The data were produced by immunoSEQ multiplex PCR, yet TCRdb's version contains in-frame clones alone and is incomplete. Among about 60,000 clones, approximately 80% were seen once, and the ten largest hold around 3.7%. Germline trimming cut 2 bases from V and 8 bases from J; bases unmatched to any gene: 8. The germline CDR1 and CDR2 sequences are MNHEY and SMNVEV (reference sequence). CDR3 size: 15 residues. This record belongs to a study of blood T cell repertoires in COVID-19. About the study: COVID-19 samples, acute and convalescent, were from the United States, Italy and Spain.

Participants, about 18 to 90 years old, spanned under 25 US areas. Cohort allocation depended upon clinical history that participants reported. The rearrangement links TRBV27 to TRBJ2-4, with 8 bases identical to TRBD2. The source of this sequence is a woman between 40 and 55 years old with acute COVID-19. The sequencing input was PBMCs or T cells enriched from blood (not recorded which). The CDR3 protein is CASSLGTSGLDIQYF. The CDR3 region has the DNA TGTGCCAGCAGTTTAGGGACTAGTGGTCTCGACATTCAGTACTTC.